This T cell receptor beta chain appears in the sequencing data of a study of blood T cell repertoires in COVID-19. Study as a whole: The analysed material was cDNA or gDNA that came from T cells, B-cell-depleted T cells, or PBMCs.

Sequencing used immunoSEQ multiplex PCR; TCRdb keeps in-frame clones, though not all of them. The repertoire has 13,000 to 15,000 clones, 86% of them found once; the top ten carry roughly a sixth. The CDR3 consists of 14 residues. The V gene lost 2 bases and the J gene lost 7 bases, with 11 bases spanning the gap. Germline assignment: CDR1 SGHTA and CDR2 FQGNSA. The gene calls are TRBV7-2 and TRBJ2-2, with D possibly matching TRBD1 (5 bases). The clonotype originates from a human donor in a cohort sampled during active COVID-19. Material for sequencing was peripheral blood. The CDR3 region has the DNA TGTGCCAGCAGCTTATCGCACAGGCGCGGGGAGCTGTTTTTT. Its translation is CASSLSHRRGELFF.